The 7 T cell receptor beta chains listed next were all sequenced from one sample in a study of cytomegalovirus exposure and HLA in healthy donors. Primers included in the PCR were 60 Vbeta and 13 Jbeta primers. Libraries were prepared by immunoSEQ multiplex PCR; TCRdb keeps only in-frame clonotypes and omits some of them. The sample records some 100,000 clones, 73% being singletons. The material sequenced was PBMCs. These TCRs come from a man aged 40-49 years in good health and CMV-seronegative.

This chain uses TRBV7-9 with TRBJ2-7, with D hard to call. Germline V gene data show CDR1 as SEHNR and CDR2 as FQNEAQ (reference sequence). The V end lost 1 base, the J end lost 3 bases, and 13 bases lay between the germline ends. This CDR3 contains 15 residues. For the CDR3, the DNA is TGTGCCAGCAGCTTAGATGTAGGAGTATACTACGAGCAGTACTTC. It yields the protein CASSLDVGVYYEQYF.

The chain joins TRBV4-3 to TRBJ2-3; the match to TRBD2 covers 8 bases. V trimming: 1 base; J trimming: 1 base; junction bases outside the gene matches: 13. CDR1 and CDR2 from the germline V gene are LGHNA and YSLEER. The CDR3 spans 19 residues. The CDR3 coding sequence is TGCGCCAGCAGCCAAGGGGGGGCGGGAACTAGCGGAGGCACAGATACGCAGTATTTT. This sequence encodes CASSQGGAGTSGGTDTQYF.

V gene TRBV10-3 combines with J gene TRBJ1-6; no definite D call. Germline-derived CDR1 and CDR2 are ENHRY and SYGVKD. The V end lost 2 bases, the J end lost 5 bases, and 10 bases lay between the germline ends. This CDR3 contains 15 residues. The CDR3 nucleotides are TGTGCCATCAGTGAGATGAGTCACGATAATTCACCCCTCCACTTT. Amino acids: CAISEMSHDNSPLHF.

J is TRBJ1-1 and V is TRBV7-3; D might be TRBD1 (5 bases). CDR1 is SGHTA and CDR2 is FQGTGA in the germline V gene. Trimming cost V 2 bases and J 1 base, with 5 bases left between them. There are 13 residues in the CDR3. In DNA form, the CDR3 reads TGTGCCAGCAGCTTACAGGGGAACACTGAAGCTTTCTTT. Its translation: CASSLQGNTEAFF.

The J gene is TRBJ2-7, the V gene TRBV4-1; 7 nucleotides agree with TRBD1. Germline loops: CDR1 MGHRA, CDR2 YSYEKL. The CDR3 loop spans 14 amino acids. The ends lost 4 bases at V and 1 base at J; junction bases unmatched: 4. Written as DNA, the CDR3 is TGCGCCAGCAGCCCAGGGGGACAGTCCTACGAGCAGTACTTC. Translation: CASSPGGQSYEQYF.

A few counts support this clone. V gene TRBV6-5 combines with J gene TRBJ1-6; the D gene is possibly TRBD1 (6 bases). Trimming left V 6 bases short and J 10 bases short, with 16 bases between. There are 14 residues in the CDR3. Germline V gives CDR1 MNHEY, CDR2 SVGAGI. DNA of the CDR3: TGTGCCAGCAGCCTGACAGGTTTACGATCACCCCTCCACTTT. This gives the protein CASSLTGLRSPLHF.

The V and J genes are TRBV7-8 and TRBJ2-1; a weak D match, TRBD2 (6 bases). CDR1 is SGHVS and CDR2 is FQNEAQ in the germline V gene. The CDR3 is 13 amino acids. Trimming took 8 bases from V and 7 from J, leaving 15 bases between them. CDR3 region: CASCPPGGNEQFF. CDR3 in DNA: TGTGCCAGCTGTCCCCCTGGGGGGAATGAGCAGTTCTTC. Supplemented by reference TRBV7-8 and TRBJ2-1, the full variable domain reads GAGVSQSPRYKVAKRGQDVALRCDPISGHVSLFWYQQALGQGPEFLTYFQNEAQLDKSGLPSDRFFAERPEGSVSTLKIQRTQQEDSAVYLCASCPPGGNEQFFGPGTRLTVL.